This T cell receptor beta chain was found in a study of blood T cell repertoires in COVID-19. V was cut by 4 bases and J by 6 bases, with 21 bases left in between. CDR1 SSHAT and CDR2 FNYEAQ come from the germline V gene (reference sequence). The length of the CDR3 is 16 residues. Clones were read by immunoSEQ multiplex PCR, and TCRdb kept only the in-frame ones, dropping some. The table lists some 250,000 clones, 85% to 90% of them singletons. Study members were between roughly 18 and 100 years old and lived in 20 to 30 US regions. Cohorts were based on clinical histories the participants reported. The chain joins TRBV7-7 to TRBJ1-1, with a tentative D call TRBD1 (5 bases). The sample taken for sequencing was PBMCs or T cells enriched from blood (not recorded which). The sequence derives from a woman aged 30 to 39 with acute COVID-19. This chain's CDR3 is CASSSRSPRGTAEAFF. In DNA form, the CDR3 reads TGTGCCAGCAGCTCTCGGTCGCCCCGGGGGACGGCTGAAGCTTTCTTT.